This is a list of T cell receptor beta chains from one sample in a study of human T cells and chemical hapten exposure. Each CDR3 protein is one row after TCRdb ran MiXCR on the 5' RACE reads. The table lists around 100,000 distinct CDR3 sequences, approximately 19% of them singletons. The source is a human donor in good health. Each CDR3 is given with its conserved first and last residue. D genes are given only for firm matches. Clone size is not always given. Where it is, it says once, few, many or a class for expanded clones.

j_gene	abundance	v_gene	d_gene	CDR3aa	CDR3nt
TRBJ2-3	.	TRBV19	.	CASSGAAGDTQYF	TGTGCCAGTAGTGGAGCGGCGGGAGATACGCAGTATTTT
TRBJ1-5	few	TRBV30	.	CAWARGGLNQPQHF	TGTGCCTGGGCCCGAGGAGGGCTCAATCAGCCCCAGCATTTT
TRBJ2-1	few	TRBV28	TRBD1	CASRNTDRGQFF	TGTGCCAGCAGGAACACGGACAGGGGTCAATTCTTC
TRBJ1-1	few	TRBV13	.	CASRRSNTEAFF	TGTGCCAGCAGGAGGAGCAACACTGAAGCTTTCTTT
TRBJ1-2	.	TRBV27	.	CASSLSAGVYGYTF	TGTGCCAGCAGTTTATCCGCAGGGGTCTATGGCTACACCTTC
TRBJ2-1	few	TRBV5-6	.	CASSLSFGPSSSYNEQFF	TGTGCCAGCAGCTTGAGTTTCGGACCCTCGAGCTCCTACAATGAGCAGTTCTTC
TRBJ1-5	.	TRBV28	.	CASSSHVRQVNNQPQHF	TGTGCCAGCAGTTCCCACGTTCGACAGGTCAACAATCAGCCCCAGCATTTT
TRBJ2-3	.	TRBV10-3	.	CAISEGPSGADTQYF	TGTGCCATCAGTGAGGGACCCTCTGGGGCAGATACGCAGTATTTT
TRBJ1-5	few	TRBV20-1	TRBD1	CSAIQGAGSNQPQHF	TGCAGTGCGATACAGGGGGCGGGTAGCAATCAGCCCCAGCATTTT
TRBJ1-1	.	TRBV4-1	.	CASSQDIHTEAFF	TGCGCCAGCAGCCAAGATATACACACTGAAGCTTTCTTT
TRBJ2-3	.	TRBV6-6	.	CASSFSGAAGTDTQYF	TGTGCCAGCAGTTTCTCCGGGGCCGCGGGGACAGATACGCAGTATTTT
TRBJ2-3	few	TRBV5-1	TRBD2	CASRGTSVPTDTQYF	TGCGCCAGCAGAGGGACTAGCGTCCCCACAGATACGCAGTATTTT
TRBJ2-1	few	TRBV5-1	TRBD1	CASSLQGIPYNEQFF	TGCGCCAGCAGCTTACAGGGGATCCCCTACAATGAGCAGTTCTTC